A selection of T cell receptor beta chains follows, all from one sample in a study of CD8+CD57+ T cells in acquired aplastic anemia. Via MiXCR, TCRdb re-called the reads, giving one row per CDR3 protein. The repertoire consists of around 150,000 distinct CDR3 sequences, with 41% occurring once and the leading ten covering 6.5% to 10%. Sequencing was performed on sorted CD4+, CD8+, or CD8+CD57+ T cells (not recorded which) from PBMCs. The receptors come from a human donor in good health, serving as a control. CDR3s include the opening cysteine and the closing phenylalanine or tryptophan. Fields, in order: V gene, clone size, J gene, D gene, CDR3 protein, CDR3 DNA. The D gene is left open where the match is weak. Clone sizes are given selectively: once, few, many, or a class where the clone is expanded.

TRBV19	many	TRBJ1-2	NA	CASSYLTKSNYGYTF	TGTGCCAGTAGTTACTTGACAAAGTCTAACTATGGCTACACCTTC
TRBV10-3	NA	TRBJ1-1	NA	CAIHTTLAGGAFF	TGTGCCATCCACACGACACTTGCCGGTGGCGCTTTCTTT
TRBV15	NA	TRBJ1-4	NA	CATAETAGEKLFF	TGTGCCACCGCGGAGACAGCCGGTGAAAAACTGTTTTTT
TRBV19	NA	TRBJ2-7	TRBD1	CASRTRPGQGAYEQYF	TGTGCCAGTAGAACCCGTCCGGGACAGGGAGCCTACGAGCAGTACTTC
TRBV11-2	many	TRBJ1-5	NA	CASSQGSFSNQPQHF	TGTGCCAGCAGCCAGGGATCTTTTAGCAATCAGCCCCAGCATTTT
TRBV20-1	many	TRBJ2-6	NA	CSARTGLGSSGANVLTF	TGCAGTGCTAGGACCGGGTTGGGATCCTCTGGGGCCAACGTCCTGACTTTC
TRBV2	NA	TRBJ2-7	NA	CASNWAGTYEQYF	TGTGCCAGCAACTGGGCAGGAACCTACGAGCAGTACTTC
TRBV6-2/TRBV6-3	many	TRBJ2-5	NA	CASSYSPPSRYF	TGTGCCAGCAGTTACTCCCCCCCTTCCCGATACTTC
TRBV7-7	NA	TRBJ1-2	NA	CASRLTTGSGYGYTF	TGTGCTAGCAGATTGACCACAGGGAGTGGGTATGGCTACACCTTC
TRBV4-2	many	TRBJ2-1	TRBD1	CASSPSAGTAYNEQFF	TGTGCCAGCAGCCCTTCGGCCGGGACAGCTTACAATGAGCAGTTCTTC
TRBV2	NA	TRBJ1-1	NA	CASGWINTEAFF	TGTGCCAGCGGTTGGATAAACACTGAAGCTTTCTTT
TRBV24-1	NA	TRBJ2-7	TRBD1	CATSGGQGADYEQYF	TGTGCCACCAGTGGGGGACAGGGGGCCGACTACGAGCAGTACTTC
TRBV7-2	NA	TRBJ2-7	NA	CASSQVEGYEQYF	TGCGCCAGCAGCCAAGTGGAGGGCTACGAGCAGTACTTC
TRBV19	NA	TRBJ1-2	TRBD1	CASIPIAGQGTTNYGYTF	TGTGCCAGTATTCCCATCGCTGGACAGGGGACTACTAACTATGGCTACACCTTC
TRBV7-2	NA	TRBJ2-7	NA	CASSLVSPEQYF	TGTGCCAGCAGCTTAGTATCCCCCGAGCAGTACTTC
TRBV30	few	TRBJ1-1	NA	CAWEGVSSSTGSTEAFF	TGTGCCTGGGAAGGGGTCTCCAGCTCCACAGGGAGTACTGAAGCTTTCTTT
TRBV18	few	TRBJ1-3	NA	CASSPLGGNSGNTIYF	TGTGCCAGCTCACCGTTGGGAGGGAACTCTGGAAACACCATATATTTT
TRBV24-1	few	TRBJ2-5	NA	CATSDGIEQETQYF	TGTGCCACCAGTGATGGCATCGAGCAAGAGACCCAGTACTTC
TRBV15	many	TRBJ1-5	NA	CATSRGQDQPQHF	TGTGCCACCAGCAGAGGACAGGATCAGCCCCAGCATTTT
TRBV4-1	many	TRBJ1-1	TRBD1	CASRTGRNTEAFF	TGCGCCAGCAGGACAGGGAGGAACACTGAAGCTTTCTTT
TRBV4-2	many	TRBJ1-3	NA	CASSQDLWPSGNTIYF	TGTGCCAGCAGCCAAGATCTTTGGCCCTCTGGAAACACCATATATTTT
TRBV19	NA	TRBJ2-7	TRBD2	CASSRLAGGGSYEQYF	TGTGCCAGTAGTAGACTAGCGGGAGGGGGCTCCTACGAGCAGTACTTC
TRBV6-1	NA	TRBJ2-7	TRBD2	CASSPRTSGGFSYEQYF	TGTGCCAGCAGCCCACGAACTAGCGGGGGGTTCTCCTACGAGCAGTACTTC
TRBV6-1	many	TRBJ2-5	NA	CASSRRSKETQYF	TGTGCCAGCAGTAGAAGATCCAAAGAGACCCAGTACTTC
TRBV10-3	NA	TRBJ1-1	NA	CAIGDQNTEALF	TGTGCCATCGGAGACCAGAACACTGAAGCTCTCTTT
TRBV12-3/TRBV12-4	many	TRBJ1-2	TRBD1	CASSQIGAGGNYGYTF	TGTGCCAGCAGTCAAATCGGGGCAGGGGGGAACTATGGCTACACCTTC
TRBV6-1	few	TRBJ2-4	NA	CASRINTWRLQNIQYF	TGTGCCAGCAGGATAAACACCTGGCGATTACAAAACATTCAGTACTTC
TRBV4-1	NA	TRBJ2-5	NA	CASSQATALQGGETQYF	TGCGCCAGCAGCCAAGCAACGGCTTTACAGGGCGGGGAGACCCAGTACTTC
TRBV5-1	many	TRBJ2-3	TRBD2	CASSRTGTSYADTQYF	TGCGCCAGCAGCCGGACCGGGACTAGCTACGCAGATACGCAGTATTTT
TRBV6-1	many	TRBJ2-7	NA	CASSEPGAPYEQYF	TGTGCCAGCAGTGAACCAGGGGCCCCCTACGAGCAGTACTTC
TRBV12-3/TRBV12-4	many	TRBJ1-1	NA	CASSFHQGLVAEAFF	TGTGCCAGCAGTTTTCACCAGGGATTGGTCGCTGAAGCTTTCTTT
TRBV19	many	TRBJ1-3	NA	CASSIRTSGNTIYF	TGTGCCAGTAGTATTCGGACTTCTGGAAACACCATATATTTT
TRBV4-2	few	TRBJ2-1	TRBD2	CASSQEAGSGPDEQFF	TGTGCCAGCAGCCAAGAGGCCGGTAGCGGGCCGGATGAGCAGTTCTTC
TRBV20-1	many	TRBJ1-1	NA	CSVLDIYTEAFF	TGCAGTGTCCTGGACATCTACACTGAAGCTTTCTTT
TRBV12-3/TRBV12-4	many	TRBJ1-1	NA	CASSTSPQRTEAFF	TGTGCCAGCAGTACCTCTCCGCAGAGAACTGAAGCTTTCTTT
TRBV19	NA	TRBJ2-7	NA	CASTQGGEQYF	TGTGCCAGTACACAGGGCGGCGAGCAGTACTTC
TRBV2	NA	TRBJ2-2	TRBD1	CASTSGQGYTGELFF	TGTGCCAGCACGTCGGGACAGGGATACACCGGGGAGCTGTTTTTT
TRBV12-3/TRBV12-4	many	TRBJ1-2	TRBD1	CASSPTGVGYGYTF	TGTGCCAGCAGCCCTACAGGGGTGGGCTATGGCTACACCTTC
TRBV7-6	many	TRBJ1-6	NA	CASSRTPLRGSPLHF	TGTGCCAGCAGCAGGACCCCCCTCCGGGGATCACCCCTCCACTTT
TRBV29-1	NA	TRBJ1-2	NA	CSVRRQSIEYTF	TGCAGCGTTCGTCGACAGTCTATTGAGTACACCTTC
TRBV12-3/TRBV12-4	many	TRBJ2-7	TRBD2	CASSLRTSGGAEQYF	TGTGCCAGCAGTTTAAGGACTAGCGGGGGGGCCGAGCAGTACTTC
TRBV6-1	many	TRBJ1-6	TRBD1	CASGRGPTGVNSPLHF	TGTGCCAGCGGGAGGGGGCCGACAGGGGTTAATTCACCCCTCCACTTT
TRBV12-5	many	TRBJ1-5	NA	CASGLERPGPQHF	TGTGCTAGTGGTTTGGAACGGCCGGGGCCCCAGCATTTT
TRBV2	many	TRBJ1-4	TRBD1	CASSQDRGVNEKLFF	TGTGCCAGCAGTCAGGACAGGGGCGTTAATGAAAAACTGTTTTTT
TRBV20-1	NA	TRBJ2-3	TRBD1	CSARPGQGSGTQYF	TGCAGTGCTAGACCGGGACAGGGGAGTGGTACGCAGTATTTT